This is a list of T cell receptor beta chains from one sample in a study of OX40 agonist ivuxolimab in advanced cancers. Repertoires were generated with immunoSEQ multiplex PCR, while TCRdb's copy carries only in-frame clones and drops some. The sample shows some 60,000 clones, roughly nine tenths of them seen only once. Sample: CD4+ or CD8+ T cells sorted from blood, taken in a trial of the OX40 agonist ivuxolimab. The receptors here all came from an adult with an advanced solid tumor such as melanoma, head and neck, liver or kidney cancer. Both conserved end residues are part of each CDR3. D genes are given only for firm matches. Only part of the rows carry a size: once, few, many, or a class if the clone is expanded.

>TRBJ2-5|NA|NA|TRBV27
CASSFGFQETQYF
TGTGCCAGCAGTTTTGGTTTCCAAGAGACCCAGTACTTC
>TRBJ1-4|NA|NA|TRBV7-9
CASSLVTGGEKLFF
TGTGCCAGCAGCTTAGTCACGGGAGGTGAAAAACTGTTTTTT
>TRBJ2-7|TRBD1|NA|TRBV19
CASSIDQGTGVFEQYF
TGTGCCAGTAGTATAGATCAAGGGACAGGGGTTTTCGAGCAGTACTTC
>TRBJ2-7|TRBD2|NA|TRBV7-9
CASSLAAGDYEQYF
TGTGCCAGCAGCTTAGCAGCGGGGGACTACGAGCAGTACTTC
>TRBJ1-5|NA|NA|TRBV9
CASSVEDSLGQPQHF
TGTGCCAGCAGCGTAGAGGACAGCTTAGGGCAGCCCCAGCATTTT
>TRBJ2-2|NA|NA|TRBV9
CASSFPGSGELFF
TGTGCCAGCAGCTTCCCGGGATCCGGGGAGCTGTTTTTT
>TRBJ2-2|NA|NA|TRBV19
CASSINTEWTGELFF
TGTGCCAGTAGTATAAATACAGAGTGGACCGGGGAGCTGTTTTTT
>TRBJ2-7|NA|NA|TRBV4-1
CASSQYLAPMGKNYEQYF
TGCGCCAGCAGCCAATACCTCGCCCCGATGGGGAAAAACTACGAGCAGTACTTC
>TRBJ1-1|NA|NA|TRBV21-1
CASSKEGPGAGTEAFF
TGTGCCAGCAGCAAAGAAGGGCCGGGGGCTGGAACTGAAGCTTTCTTT
>TRBJ1-1|TRBD1|NA|TRBV5-1
CASSFGQGQTEAFF
TGCGCCAGCAGCTTCGGACAGGGGCAAACTGAAGCTTTCTTT
>TRBJ2-1|TRBD2|NA|TRBV7-8
CASSSPKEGLAGGQREQFF
TGTGCCAGCAGCTCACCCAAAGAAGGACTAGCGGGAGGGCAGAGAGAGCAGTTCTTC
>TRBJ2-1|NA|NA|TRBV27
CASSLFSSSSYNEQFF
TGTGCCAGCAGTTTATTCTCGAGTAGCTCCTACAATGAGCAGTTCTTC
>TRBJ2-1|TRBD2|NA|TRBV7-9
CASSDGLAGVYNEQFF
TGTGCCAGCAGCGACGGACTAGCGGGAGTCTACAATGAGCAGTTCTTC
>TRBJ1-2|NA|NA|TRBV2
CASSSQGGYGYTF
TGTGCCAGCAGCTCCCAGGGTGGATATGGCTACACCTTC
>TRBJ2-6|NA|NA|TRBV5-6
CASSPQGLLGANVLTF
TGTGCCAGCAGCCCACAGGGTCTGCTTGGGGCCAACGTCCTGACTTTC
>TRBJ1-2|NA|many|TRBV27
CASSQGGQNYGYTF
TGTGCCAGCAGTCAGGGTGGACAGAACTATGGCTACACCTTC
>TRBJ2-5|NA|NA|TRBV29-1
CSVEDGYPQETQYF
TGCAGCGTTGAAGATGGCTACCCCCAAGAGACCCAGTACTTC
>TRBJ2-1|TRBD2|NA|TRBV4-2
CASSQVGGRINEQFF
TGTGCCAGCAGCCAAGTAGGCGGGAGAATTAATGAGCAGTTCTTC
>TRBJ1-1|NA|NA|TRBV5-4
CASRVGLNTEAFF
TGTGCCAGCAGAGTTGGACTGAACACTGAAGCTTTCTTT
>TRBJ2-7|NA|NA|TRBV14
CASSLPGNYEQYF
TGTGCCAGCAGCCTCCCGGGCAACTACGAGCAGTACTTC
>TRBJ2-5|NA|once|TRBV7-8
CASSLGQGLETQYF
TGTGCCAGCAGCTTAGGCCAGGGATTGGAGACCCAGTACTTC
>TRBJ1-3|TRBD1|NA|TRBV28
CASSLHLTGTGNTIYF
TGTGCCAGCAGTTTACACCTGACAGGGACTGGAAACACCATATATTTT
>TRBJ1-1|NA|NA|TRBV7-9
CASSPEGDPEAFF
TGTGCCAGCAGCCCCGAGGGGGACCCTGAAGCTTTCTTT
>TRBJ2-7|NA|few|TRBV7-8
CASSLAGAREQYF
TGTGCCAGCAGCTTAGCGGGGGCGAGGGAGCAGTACTTC
>TRBJ1-1|TRBD1|NA|TRBV27
CASKGGRMNTEAFF
TGTGCCAGCAAAGGGGGCCGCATGAACACTGAAGCTTTCTTT
>TRBJ2-1|NA|NA|TRBV28
CASSRYEGNEQFF
TGTGCCAGCAGCCGATATGAAGGGAATGAGCAGTTCTTC
>TRBJ2-3|TRBD2|NA|TRBV28
CASSLPSGRTDTQYF
TGTGCCAGCAGTTTACCTAGCGGGAGGACAGATACGCAGTATTTT
>TRBJ2-1|NA|once|TRBV10-1
CASSEPGSSYNEQFF
TGCGCCAGCAGTGAACCCGGGAGCTCCTACAATGAGCAGTTCTTC
>TRBJ2-7|NA|NA|TRBV11-2
CASSLEVTNYEQYF
TGTGCCAGCAGCTTAGAAGTAACGAACTACGAGCAGTACTTC
>TRBJ2-2|TRBD2|once|TRBV5-4
CASRSGTSGTGELFF
TGTGCCAGCCGATCCGGGACTAGCGGGACCGGGGAGCTGTTTTTT
>TRBJ2-3|TRBD2|NA|TRBV30
CACERELGDTQYF
TGTGCCTGTGAGCGGGAGTTGGGAGATACGCAGTATTTT
>TRBJ2-2|NA|NA|TRBV7-9
CASSPGVRNGELFF
TGTGCCAGCAGCCCCGGGGTTAGAAACGGGGAGCTGTTTTTT
>TRBJ2-1|NA|NA|TRBV28
CASRLGEYEQFF
TGTGCCAGCAGACTAGGGGAGTATGAGCAGTTCTTC
>TRBJ1-2|NA|NA|TRBV21-1
CASSPDRGHPSYGYTF
TGTGCCAGCAGCCCTGACAGGGGCCACCCCTCCTATGGCTACACCTTC
>TRBJ2-3|NA|NA|TRBV2
CASSEAGWGDTQYF
TGTGCCAGCAGTGAAGCAGGGTGGGGAGATACGCAGTATTTT
>TRBJ1-5|NA|NA|TRBV27
CASTERLGGQPQHF
TGTGCCAGCACAGAGAGATTAGGGGGTCAGCCCCAGCATTTT
>TRBJ1-5|NA|NA|TRBV27
CASSLRYSNQPQHF
TGTGCCAGCAGTTTAAGGTATAGCAATCAGCCCCAGCATTTT
>TRBJ2-4|NA|NA|TRBV7-4
CATRSGRTKNIQYF
TGTGCCACCAGGTCCGGGAGAACCAAAAACATTCAGTACTTC
>TRBJ2-7|NA|NA|TRBV27
CASGRGDTYEQYF
TGTGCCAGCGGAAGGGGGGACACCTACGAGCAGTACTTC
>TRBJ2-5|TRBD1|NA|TRBV29-1
CSVGQGQETQYF
TGCAGCGTCGGACAGGGTCAAGAGACCCAGTACTTC
>TRBJ1-1|NA|NA|TRBV6-6
CASTASFGGAGTEAFF
TGTGCCAGCACCGCCTCATTCGGGGGGGCAGGCACTGAAGCTTTCTTT
>TRBJ2-1|TRBD2|NA|TRBV15
CATTSGRALYNEQFF
TGTGCCACCACCAGCGGGAGGGCCCTGTACAATGAGCAGTTCTTC